This TCR beta chain derives from a study of cytomegalovirus exposure and HLA in healthy donors listed by TCRdb under 2017. For the wider study: An earlier analysis of fewer than 750 of the donors reported roughly 300 Gb of sequence data and 117 million unique TCR beta sequences obtained from roughly 180 million T cells. About 280 gigabases of sequencing data and approximately 92 million unique TCR sequences made up an early release that covered approximately 650 HLA-typed donors. Of the 398 genotyped donors, approximately 80% fell in the genetic ancestry cluster associated with self-reported Caucasian donors. The study was designed to test whether signatures of past pathogen exposure could be identified by cataloging public T cell receptors. Using immunosequencing, the study profiled T cell repertoires from some 670 subjects and related those repertoires to cytomegalovirus serostatus. Along with the approximately 600-subject first cohort, a separate validation cohort of over 90 different subjects was used. To predict cytomegalovirus infection status, the study brought together high-throughput TCR immunosequencing, statistical association of individual TCRs with disease status, and machine learning. In a later analysis, previously published TCR beta repertoires from about 670 donors were re-analyzed and high-resolution HLA genotyping was added so that TCR occurrence patterns could be studied. Rather than using new phenotypic data, the later analysis identified candidate immune exposures from TCR beta sequences and from how often those sequences occurred across donors. To decide whether each TCR beta V gene segment behaved as functional or pseudogenic, an earlier analysis of some 600 of the donors relied on high-throughput TCR beta sequencing. Donor age, sex, ethnicity and CMV serostatus were compiled together with the repertoire data. A later genetic analysis used genome-wide SNP genotypes for about 65% of the roughly 700 donors, treating that subset as a discovery cohort. All discovery cohort repertoires had been generated using a single sequencing platform. Both class I and class II loci were covered by HLA typing, at four-digit resolution. The number of donors typed differed by locus, with roughly 629-640 for A, B, C, DRB1 and DQB1, over 500 for DQA1, 606 for DPA1, and approximately 470 for DPB1. Because of strong linkage in the cohort, five DR-DQ haplotypes were treated as single units for association and clustering. Among about 410 genotyped donors of the cohort, an average of about 220,000 unique TCR beta nucleotide sequences was sequenced per donor, of which 15% to 20% were non-productive.

Receptors were amplified or captured by the immunoSEQ multiplex PCR assay. For the multiplex PCR, a mixture combining 60 forward primers for TCR Vbeta segments and 13 reverse primers for TCR Jbeta segments was used. The CDR3 region of rearranged TCR beta genes was amplified from genomic DNA by a multiplex PCR assay. The Illumina HiSeq System was used to sequence the amplified TCR beta libraries as 87-base-pair reads. The published analysis was carried out like this. A later analysis counted about 80 million unique TCR beta chains across the 666 repertoires, and roughly 10 million of these chains were shared by at least two donors. Raw reads were error-corrected and collapsed into unique sequences by a nearest-neighbor algorithm in which closely related sequences were merged to remove PCR and sequencing errors. To assign V, D and J gene segments, CDR3 sequences were aligned to IMGT reference sequences. For a sequence to be retained, at least a six-nucleotide match to both a V gene segment and a J gene segment was required. Rearrangements were called productive when the CDR3 lacked stop codons and stayed in frame with V and J; all others were non-productive. Following IMGT convention, CDR3 was defined as the stretch from the second conserved V-encoded cysteine up to the conserved J-encoded phenylalanine. The earlier analysis of about 560 of the donors excluded any sequence lacking an unambiguous match to a single V gene segment. In an earlier analysis of some 590 of the donors, a V segment was called functional when productive rearrangements were above 56.7%, and segregating when the standard deviation between donors exceeded 5%. To diagnose cytomegalovirus status from the catalog of TCR beta chain sequences, a statistical classification framework was built. A later analysis assigned V and J genes by comparing TCR nucleotide sequences with IMGT/GENE-DB human TR gene sequences. In a later analysis, CDR3 sequences and most-parsimonious VDJ recombination scenarios were assigned using the TCRdist pipeline. In a later analysis, each TCR beta chain was defined by its CDR3 amino acid sequence together with its V-gene family, and reads lacking a unique V-gene family were excluded. As a way to deal with suspected cross-contamination and a sequencing artifact, a later analysis dropped under 600 nucleotide sequences that were highly shared and had low generation probability. In a later analysis, a clonal expansion index was calculated for each public chain from normalized within-repertoire ranks of inferred template counts. In a later analysis, generation probabilities were computed using a VDJ recombination model fitted to out-of-frame rearrangements, and the results were checked against IGoR. Hypergeometric tests were used in a later analysis to score TCR-TCR, TCR-HLA and TCR-CMV co-occurrence, with a repertoire-size bias correction applied to the TCR pairs. False discovery rates were estimated in a later analysis by permuting HLA or CMV assignments 20 times. In a later analysis, co-occurring TCRs were grouped using DBSCAN, and TCRdist sequence similarity was added for clustering within HLA-allele-positive subsets. Co-occurrence clustering excluded repertoires with fewer than 30,000 or more than 120,000 public chains, plus five with anomalous nucleotide sharing. Held by TCRdb, this immuneACCESS table contains in-frame sequences only and omits some clones. Under half of the omission traces to an unresolved V gene where checked; the cause of the rest is unknown. V, J and clone size derive from that table, while D and trimming were established from the DNA sequence. This sample lists 90,000 to 150,000 clones; about 86% were detected once. The biggest ten clones account for about 2% of the sample.

CDR1 and CDR2 (MGHRA, YSYEKL) derive from the germline V gene. The CDR3 measures 16 amino acids from cysteine to phenylalanine. The DNA shown is the 48-base CDR3, in frame from base 1. The V and J ends are trimmed by 3 bases and 4 bases, leaving 16 bases between them. What the authors observed across the whole study: Linkage disequilibrium might explain the correlated functional status among segregating V segments, but an unknown experimental factor could not be ruled out. A group of highly shared sequence variants was considered likely to be a technical artifact of the sequencing pipeline. CMV serostatus was the only immune exposure information available for the cohort. An earlier analysis of approximately 600 of the donors showed that most TCR beta V segments appeared in productive rearrangements either about 87% or about 30% of the time, which broadly matched IMGT annotations. A later analysis associated 15,000 to 20,000 TCR beta sequences with specific HLA alleles at a false discovery rate of 0.05. Most TCR sequences were observed very rarely across donors, whereas some public TCRs were present in many individuals. According to a later analysis, most CMV-associated TCR beta chains appeared to be HLA-restricted, and the HLA associations seemed to be driven largely by CMV exposure. A further reported finding was that TCR beta sequences accurately predicted the HLA-A and HLA-B alleles for most subjects in the first cohort. The study gave a list of roughly 150 TCR beta chains associated with cytomegalovirus. In both the original and validation cohorts, the classifier was reported to diagnose cytomegalovirus status with high specificity and sensitivity. Presence/absence analyses assumed roughly uniform sequencing depth across donors, an assumption that may not hold. Because HLA typing was missing for some donors at each locus, association tests included only the typed subset. According to a later analysis, parvovirus B19, influenza, CMV and Epstein-Barr virus appeared linked to several top co-occurrence clusters. This cohort had only TCR beta chains sequenced, and the lack of alpha or paired-chain data limited which features could be detected. A few of the identified cytomegalovirus-associated TCR beta chains were confirmed in vitro to be specific for cytomegalovirus antigens. Compared with equally common non-associated chains, HLA-associated TCR beta chains in a later analysis were more clonally expanded and had lower generation probabilities. According to the authors, the approach could potentially be generalized to other disease states and immunological phenotypes. About 17 rarely observed V segments, including chromosome 9 orphons, were excluded from the earlier analysis of a few hundred of the donors because counts were too low. Because the 87-base-pair reads could not distinguish some IMGT-functional V segments, including TRBV6-2 and TRBV6-3, those segments were excluded. According to a later analysis, TCR association rates differed among HLA loci, with DRB1 alleles showing the most associated TCRs and HLA-C alleles showing the fewest. A later genetic analysis reported fewer N-insertions in productive TCRs among donors in an Asian-associated ancestry cluster than the approximately 700-donor mean. Strong co-occurrence of HLA alleles, especially DR and DQ, made assigning TCR associations to individual alleles difficult. A later genetic analysis associated a missense DCLRE1C variant with V-gene and J-gene trimming of TCR beta chains, and an independent cohort replicated the association.

The cohort comprised around 690 healthy bone marrow donors. All cohort members were sampled while nominally healthy, although unrecorded immune exposures were likely present. The donor tested CMV seronegative and was one of the 352 seronegative cohort members. Every donor gave a peripheral blood sample, and the peripheral blood mononuclear cells from that sample were used for TCR beta sequencing. Genomic DNA was extracted from the blood cell samples with the Qiagen DNeasy Blood Extraction Kit. For this clone: Its antigen is unknown. Base qualities are missing; no much larger clone stands one base away.

The sequence was obtained from a woman between 40 and 55 years old in good health and CMV-seronegative. The chain joins TRBV4-1 to TRBJ1-5; too little of a D gene remains to name it. The sequenced sample consisted of PBMCs. The CDR3 region: CASSHGRARGNQPQHF. The bases read TGCGCCAGCAGCCATGGGCGGGCTCGGGGAAATCAGCCCCAGCATTTT.